The 20 T cell receptor beta chains below were found in one sample sequenced in a study of control samples from healthy donors and cancer patients (dated by TCRdb to the early 2020s). The library came from the immunoSEQ multiplex PCR assay. TCRdb provides this immuneACCESS table in a form limited to in-frame rearrangements. Some clones are lacking; in checked studies, under half of them reflect an unresolved V gene, and why the rest are absent is not known. The sample profile shows 130,000 to 150,000 clones; 70% to 90% of them were found once. The ten largest account for around 10% of the sample. Input material: blood. These receptors were taken from a woman aged 25 to 39 in good health.

The gene calls are TRBV6-4 and TRBJ1-2, with 8 bases matching TRBD1. Trimming removed 5 bases from V and 5 bases from J; junction bases left unmatched: 10. Looked up from germline, CDR1 is MRHNA and CDR2 is SNTAGT. CDR3 length: 15 residues. The CDR3: CASSPDRDVGYGYTF. In nucleotides, the CDR3 is TGTGCCAGCAGTCCGGACAGGGATGTTGGGTATGGCTACACCTTC.

The gene calls are TRBV30 and TRBJ2-7, with D perhaps TRBD2 (6 bases). This CDR3 is 14 amino acids long. V lost 1 base and J 3 bases, leaving 13 bases between the germline ends. From germline, CDR1 is GTSNPN and CDR2 SVGIG (reference sequence). CDR3 sequence (DNA): TGTGCCTGGAGTGAGGACGCCGGGGGCTACGAGCAGTACTTC. Its translation: CAWSEDAGGYEQYF. The full variable domain, completed using reference TRBV30 and TRBJ2-7, is SQTIHQWPATLVQPVGSPLSLECTVEGTSNPNLYWYRQAAGRGLQLLFYSVGIGQISSEVPQNLSASRPQDRQFILSSKKLLLSDSGFYLCAWSEDAGGYEQYFGPGTRLTVT.

This clone came up a few times. This chain joins TRBV30 and TRBJ2-1, with a possible D match to TRBD1 (7 bases). This CDR3 contains 10 residues. Germline values: CDR1 GTSNPN, CDR2 SVGIG (reference sequence). Trimming shortened V by 6 bases and J by 16 bases, and 16 bases separated the two germline ends. The CDR3 sequence: CACRRDSNFF. In DNA form, the CDR3 reads TGTGCCTGCCGGAGGGACAGTAACTTCTTC.

The CDR3 is CASSAMGGRDEQFF. CDR3 bases: TGTGCCAGCAGCGCCATGGGAGGGAGGGATGAGCAGTTCTTC. The chain couples TRBV7-3 to TRBJ2-1; 7 bases align to TRBD2. V trimming: 5 bases; J trimming: 8 bases; junction bases outside the gene matches: 9. The CDR3 consists of 14 residues. Per germline, CDR1 SGHTA and CDR2 FQGTGA.

The chain recombines TRBV29-1 with TRBJ1-2, with D possibly being TRBD1 (6 bases). This CDR3 region has 13 residues. The V end was cut by 2 bases, the J end by 7 bases, with 14 bases between. Per germline, CDR1 SQVTM and CDR2 ANQGSEA. CDR3 sequence reads: CSVESGAFGGYTF. In DNA, the CDR3 is TGCAGCGTTGAATCGGGGGCGTTTGGTGGCTACACCTTC.

The CDR3 sequence is CASSRSGTRYNEQFF. In DNA form, the CDR3 reads TGTGCCAGCAGTAGAAGCGGTACCCGCTACAATGAGCAGTTCTTC. The rearrangement links TRBV3-1 (or the pseudogene TRBV3-2) to TRBJ2-1, with TRBD2 as a possible D gene (5 bases). Germline V gives CDR1 LGHDT, CDR2 YNNKEL (reference sequence). This CDR3 region has 15 residues. The germline V and J ends were trimmed by 6 bases and 3 bases, with 15 bases remaining between them.

The gene calls are TRBV3-1 (or the pseudogene TRBV3-2) and TRBJ2-7, with TRBD2 matching over 7 bases. The V and J ends lost 6 bases and 6 bases, in that order; junction bases with no gene match: 11. Germline V CDR1 and CDR2: LGHDT, YNNKEL (reference sequence). The CDR3 has 14 residues. CDR3 nucleotide sequence: TGTGCCAGCAGGACGGGAGGCCCCTCTGGCGAGCAGTACTTC. As protein: CASRTGGPSGEQYF.

J is TRBJ1-3 and V is TRBV19; D might be TRBD1 (5 bases). Trimming stripped 4 bases from V and 0 bases from J, with 16 bases between. Germline V lookup: CDR1 LNHDA, CDR2 SQIVND (reference sequence). The CDR3 is made up of 17 amino acids. The CDR3 spells CASSRSGTRYSGNTIYF. The CDR3 DNA sequence: TGTGCCAGTAGTAGATCCGGGACCCGTTACTCTGGAAACACCATATATTTT.

The chain couples TRBV4-1 to TRBJ1-1; the match to TRBD1 covers 8 bases. Germline CDR1 reads MGHRA; CDR2 reads YSYEKL. The CDR3 sequence is 14 residues long. V trimming: 4 bases; J trimming: 1 base; junction bases outside the gene matches: 2. CDR3 coding DNA: TGCGCCAGCAGCCCGGGGACAGGGAACACTGAAGCTTTCTTT. Translating it yields CASSPGTGNTEAFF.

V gene TRBV6-5 combines with J gene TRBJ2-7, with D possibly matching TRBD1 (7 bases). From germline, CDR1 is MNHEY and CDR2 SVGAGI. V lost 10 bases and J lost 6, with 19 bases in between. There are 13 residues in the CDR3. The CDR3 reads CATPRDSWGEQYF. In DNA, the CDR3 is TGTGCCACCCCGCGGGACAGTTGGGGCGAGCAGTACTTC.

V usage is TRBV24-1 and J usage is TRBJ1-2; 8 nucleotides line up with TRBD1. The V gene's germline CDR1 is KGHDR and CDR2 SFDVKD. The CDR3 extends over 16 amino acids. V lost 4 bases and J lost 3; bases outside the gene matches: 9. The CDR3 DNA sequence: TGTGCCACCAGTGACCCAGGACAGGGACGGGACTATGGCTACACCTTC. It codes for CATSDPGQGRDYGYTF.

The chain has TRBV7-9 and TRBJ2-1, with 10 bases that match TRBD2. This CDR3 comprises 16 residues. Germline CDR1 and CDR2: SEHNR and FQNEAQ (reference sequence). Trimming removed 3 bases from V and 5 bases from J; junction bases left unmatched: 7. The CDR3 spells CASSLILAGVNNEQFF. In nucleotides, the CDR3 is TGTGCCAGCAGCTTGATCCTAGCGGGAGTAAACAATGAGCAGTTCTTC.

V gene TRBV19 combines with J gene TRBJ2-1; D gene uncertain. The CDR3 length is 16 residues. Germline CDR1 LNHDA, CDR2 SQIVND (reference sequence). Trimming removed 2 bases at V and 2 bases at J, with 13 bases between. The CDR3 region has the DNA TGTGCCAGTAGTATATCTATCACGCTGGCCTACAATGAGCAGTTCTTC. Residues: CASSISITLAYNEQFF.

This chain joins TRBV5-8 and TRBJ2-7, with unresolved D. Germline V gene data show CDR1 as SGHTS and CDR2 as YDEGEE. The CDR3 loop spans 14 amino acids. Trimming left V 0 bases short and J 4 bases short, with 11 bases between. The DNA for the CDR3 is TGTGCCAGCAGCTTGGGCGCGAGCCTGTACGAGCAGTACTTC. Protein product: CASSLGASLYEQYF. The entire variable domain, with the rest obtained from reference TRBV5-8 and TRBJ2-7, is as follows: EAGVTQSPTHLIKTRGQQATLRCSPISGHTSVYWYQQALGLGLQFLLWYDEGEERNRGNFPPRFSGRQFPNYSSELNVNALELEDSALYLCASSLGASLYEQYFGPGTRLTVT.

The chain carries TRBV6-5 and TRBJ1-5, with D perhaps matching TRBD1 (6 bases). With 4 bases removed from V and 3 bases from J, the gap between germline ends came to 10 bases. The germline CDR1 and CDR2 sequences are MNHEY and SVGAGI. The CDR3 consists of 14 residues. The CDR3 DNA sequence: TGTGCCAGCAGTTCCGGGACAAACAATCAGCCCCAGCATTTT. It encodes CASSSGTNNQPQHF.

The chain has TRBV9 and TRBJ2-4; 12 bases map to TRBD2. Germline V lookup: CDR1 SGDLS, CDR2 YYNGEE. Unmatched junction bases numbered 11, after V lost 4 bases and J lost 9 bases. CDR3 size: 16 residues. The CDR3 DNA sequence: TGTGCCAGCAGCCCTCACGCGGGACTAGCGGGTGGCATTCAGTACTTC. Its translation: CASSPHAGLAGGIQYF. The full variable domain, its missing parts supplied by reference TRBV9 and TRBJ2-4, is DSGVTQTPKHLITATGQRVTLRCSPRSGDLSVYWYQQSLDQGLQFLIQYYNGEERAKGNILERFSAQQFPDLHSELNLSSLELGDSALYFCASSPHAGLAGGIQYFGAGTRLSVL.

The chain joins TRBV18 to TRBJ1-1, with TRBD1 as a possible D gene (6 bases). CDR3 length: 12 amino acids. CDR1 and CDR2 (germline): KGHSH, LQKENI. The V gene lost 5 bases and the J gene lost 5 bases, with 9 bases spanning the gap. This chain's CDR3 is CASSTGRTEAFF. The DNA for the CDR3 is TGTGCCAGCTCAACAGGGAGGACTGAAGCTTTCTTT.

V is TRBV5-1 and J is TRBJ1-4, with no clear D. V gave up 3 bases and J gave up 8 bases, with 14 bases separating them. Germline values: CDR1 SGHRS, CDR2 YFSETQ. This CDR3 is 14 amino acids long. The CDR3 reads CASSWGAEGEKLFF. The CDR3 bases are TGCGCCAGCAGCTGGGGAGCGGAGGGCGAAAAACTGTTTTTT.

The rearrangement uses TRBV14 and TRBJ1-1; D not certain. Germline lookup yields CDR1 SGHDN and CDR2 FVKESK. The CDR3 has 16 amino acids. V gave up 0 bases and J gave up 5 bases, with 16 bases separating them. The CDR3 spells CASSQDRAPGVTEAFF. CDR3 bases: TGTGCCAGCAGCCAAGATCGGGCCCCTGGAGTGACTGAAGCTTTCTTT.

This rearrangement joins TRBV7-6 to TRBJ2-2; 9 nucleotides agree with TRBD2. The CDR3 spans 17 residues. Trimming removed 1 base from V and 4 bases from J; junction bases left unmatched: 7. CDR1 is SGHVS, CDR2 FNYEAQ, per germline. This chain's CDR3 is CASSLEAGGVITGELFF. The CDR3 coding sequence is TGTGCCAGCAGCTTAGAAGCGGGGGGCGTTATCACCGGGGAGCTGTTTTTT.